The sequence of this T cell receptor beta chain was determined in a study of response to subunit inactivated influenza vaccine. The study, taken as a whole, reports: Seasonal influenza vaccination, on each occasion, was suggested by the authors to recruit few new T cells.

TCRdb recomputed calls from the RT-PCR reads with MiXCR, one row per CDR3 protein. The table includes 550,000 to 800,000 distinct CDR3 sequences, 15% to 19% detected once. V gave up 1 base and J gave up 3 bases, with 8 bases separating them. Per germline, CDR1 KGHSH and CDR2 LQKENI. The CDR3 is 14 residues long. This clonotype was seen a few times. Antigen: not known. The sequence was collected from a man aged 50 or older who received an inactivated influenza vaccine. Specimen: PBMCs from blood, collected approximately 13 days after vaccination. The chain uses TRBV18 and TRBJ2-3; possibly TRBD2 for D (5 bases). CDR3 sequence reads: CASSPRSGTDTQYF. In DNA form, the CDR3 reads TGTGCCAGCTCACCACGTTCGGGGACAGATACGCAGTATTTT. The whole variable domain, remainder taken from reference TRBV18 and TRBJ2-3, is NAGVMQNPRHLVRRRGQEARLRCSPMKGHSHVYWYRQLPEEGLKFMVYLQKENIIDESGMPKERFSAEFPKEGPSILRIQQVVRGDSAAYFCASSPRSGTDTQYFGPGTRLTVL.